These 22 T cell receptor beta chains were all obtained from the same sample, sequenced in a study of blood T cell repertoires in COVID-19. Method: immunoSEQ multiplex PCR; TCRdb's copy keeps in-frame clones and lacks some. Of some 44,000 clones listed, 92% were seen once; the top ten hold 12%. Sample: peripheral blood. These receptors came from a human donor in a cohort sampled during active COVID-19.

This CDR3 is CACAGTGSYGYTF. As DNA, the CDR3 is TGTGCCTGTGCCGGGACAGGCTCTTATGGCTACACCTTC. The chain carries TRBV6-5 and TRBJ1-2; 8 nucleotides agree with TRBD1. Trimming at V came to 11 bases and at J to 5 bases, leaving 10 bases not matched to a gene. The CDR3 runs 13 residues. Per the germline V gene, CDR1 is MNHEY and CDR2 is SVGAGI.

The chain carries TRBV6-4 and TRBJ2-3; 10 bases map to TRBD2. Germline V gene sequence: CDR1 MRHNA, CDR2 SNTAGT. After removal of 0 bases from V and 6 bases from J, the junction contained 6 bases not matched to a gene. The CDR3 contains 16 residues. The CDR3 nucleotides are TGTGCCAGCAGTGACTCTAGCGGGGGGAAAGGCGATACGCAGTATTTT. This codes for CASSDSSGGKGDTQYF.

The DNA of the CDR3 is TGTGCCAGCAGCCCCAGGTTTGGGTACTACAATGAGCAGTTCTTC. Its translation: CASSPRFGYYNEQFF. V is TRBV9 and J is TRBJ2-1; D is uncertain. Germline V lookup: CDR1 SGDLS, CDR2 YYNGEE. V gave up 4 bases and J gave up 3 bases, with 14 bases separating them. The CDR3 is made up of 15 amino acids.

The gene calls are TRBV6-5 and TRBJ2-1; D might be TRBD2 (5 bases). V dropped 4 bases and J dropped 3 bases, with 13 bases sitting between them. Germline CDR1 is MNHEY and CDR2 is SVGAGI. This CDR3 comprises 15 residues. The chain's CDR3 is CASSSQKLGYNEQFF. The DNA of the CDR3 is TGTGCCAGCAGTTCCCAAAAACTAGGCTACAATGAGCAGTTCTTC.

V is TRBV7-9 and J is TRBJ2-2; D uncertain. The CDR3 consists of 12 residues. V gave up 5 bases and J gave up 3 bases, with 4 bases separating them. Germline V gene data show CDR1 as SEHNR and CDR2 as FQNEAQ (reference sequence). The CDR3 sequence: CASSIYTGELFF. Written as DNA, the CDR3 is TGTGCCAGCAGCATATACACCGGGGAGCTGTTTTTT.

The chain employs TRBV6-5 and TRBJ1-2; unclear D gene. Germline assignment: CDR1 MNHEY and CDR2 SVGAGI. The CDR3 runs 12 residues. Trimming left V 6 bases short and J 7 bases short, with 12 bases between. CDR3 in amino acids: CASRRGTSGYTF. The CDR3 nucleotides read TGTGCCAGCAGGAGAGGTACAAGTGGCTACACCTTC.

The genes are TRBV7-2 and TRBJ2-7, with D tentatively TRBD2 (5 bases). The V gene lost 7 bases and the J gene lost 0 bases, with 13 bases spanning the gap. Germline V CDR1 and CDR2: SGHTA, FQGNSA. This CDR3 has 14 amino acids. CDR3 in amino acids: CASKNSVSSYEQYF. DNA of the CDR3: TGTGCCAGCAAGAATAGCGTAAGCTCCTACGAGCAGTACTTC. Filled out from reference TRBV7-2 and TRBJ2-7, the complete variable domain reads GAGVSQSPSNKVTEKGKDVELRCDPISGHTALYWYRQSLGQGLEFLIYFQGNSAPDKSGLPSDRFSAERTGGSVSTLTIQRTQQEDSAVYLCASKNSVSSYEQYFGPGTRLTVT.

This clone was seen a single time. CDR3 residues: CASSHSEGGKYGYTF. The CDR3 coding sequence is TGCGCCAGCAGCCATTCGGAGGGGGGGAAATATGGCTACACCTTC. The V gene is TRBV4-3, the J gene TRBJ1-2; TRBD1 is a possible D gene (6 bases). CDR1 is LGHNA, CDR2 YSLEER, per germline. Trimming left V 3 bases short and J 5 bases short, with 16 bases between. This CDR3 has 15 residues.

The gene calls are TRBV7-2 and TRBJ2-1; 7 nucleotides match TRBD2. Germline V gene sequence: CDR1 SGHTA, CDR2 FQGNSA. V gave up 5 bases and J gave up 3 bases; unmatched junction bases: 7. This CDR3 is built from 15 residues. CDR3 residues: CASSPEGGGYNEQFF. The CDR3 DNA sequence: TGTGCCAGCAGCCCAGAGGGCGGGGGCTACAATGAGCAGTTCTTC.

This clone was recorded once. V is TRBV6-5 and J is TRBJ2-1, with a weak D call TRBD2 (6 bases). V was shortened by 5 bases and J by 0 bases, with 11 bases between the two germline ends. Germline V gene data show CDR1 as MNHEY and CDR2 as SVGAGI. The CDR3 covers 15 residues. The CDR3 reads CASSTSFGSYNEQFF. The CDR3 DNA sequence: TGTGCCAGCAGTACTAGCTTCGGCTCCTACAATGAGCAGTTCTTC.

The V gene is TRBV6-5, the J gene TRBJ2-7; 7 positions match TRBD1. Germline V gives CDR1 MNHEY, CDR2 SVGAGI. This CDR3 comprises 14 residues. Unmatched junction bases numbered 8, after V lost 4 bases and J lost 5 bases. CDR3 amino acids: CASSLTGIRDEQYF. CDR3 nucleotide sequence: TGTGCCAGCAGTTTGACAGGGATTCGGGACGAGCAGTACTTC.

V usage is TRBV5-6 and J usage is TRBJ2-7; 11 bases line up with TRBD2. Trimming took 2 bases from V and 0 from J; bases not matched to a gene: 4. The CDR3 runs to 16 residues. Germline V CDR1 and CDR2: SGHDT, YYEEEE. The CDR3 coding sequence is TGTGCCAGCAGCTTCCTAGCGGGGGGTCGCTCCTACGAGCAGTACTTC. Translating it yields CASSFLAGGRSYEQYF.

This chain connects TRBV12-3 or TRBV12-4 to TRBJ1-5, with D perhaps TRBD1 (6 bases). The CDR3 has 13 residues. V lost 5 bases, J lost 8 bases, and 13 bases lay in between. CDR3: CASSRQAREPQHF. In nucleotides, the CDR3 is TGTGCCAGCAGTAGACAGGCAAGAGAGCCCCAGCATTTT.

The rearrangement links TRBV10-2 to TRBJ2-2; no firm D call. The CDR3 contains 15 residues. Trimming stripped 9 bases from V and 3 bases from J, with 17 bases between. Germline V gene sequence: CDR1 WSHSY, CDR2 SAAADI. CDR3: CASTTSVVDTGELFF. In nucleotides, the CDR3 is TGCGCCAGTACGACAAGTGTGGTAGACACCGGGGAGCTGTTTTTT.

The gene calls are TRBV6-2 or TRBV6-3 and TRBJ2-1, with 7 bases identical to TRBD1. The CDR3 consists of 20 residues. CDR1 is MNHEY and CDR2 is SVGEGT in the germline V gene. The J segment lost 0 bases and the V segment lost 4 bases, leaving 18 bases of the junction unmatched. The CDR3 sequence: CASSWLPGQRAMSSYNEQFF. The CDR3 nucleotides read TGTGCCAGCAGTTGGCTGCCGGGACAGCGAGCGATGAGCTCCTACAATGAGCAGTTCTTC.

The chain combines TRBV4-3 with TRBJ1-6, with D perhaps TRBD1 (6 bases). The CDR3 totals 15 residues. Germline CDR1 LGHNA, CDR2 YSLEER. V was shortened by 0 bases and J by 10 bases, with 13 bases between the two germline ends. The CDR3 DNA is TGCGCCAGCAGCCAAGAAGTCAGGGGCAACTCACCCCTCCACTTT. Protein product: CASSQEVRGNSPLHF.

The rearrangement links TRBV2 to TRBJ1-2; D not resolved. The CDR3 is 12 amino acids. Looked up from germline, CDR1 is SNHLY and CDR2 is FYNNEI. The V gene lost 3 bases and the J gene lost 8 bases, with 10 bases spanning the gap. CDR3 amino acids: CASSDSLGGYTF. DNA of the CDR3: TGTGCCAGCAGTGACAGTCTGGGCGGCTACACCTTC. Using reference TRBV2 and TRBJ1-2 for the parts outside the CDR3, the full variable domain is EPEVTQTPSHQVTQMGQEVILRCVPISNHLYFYWYRQILGQKVEFLVSFYNNEISEKSEIFDDQFSVERPDGSNFTLKIRSTKLEDSAMYFCASSDSLGGYTFGSGTRLTVV.

The rearrangement joins TRBV12-3 or TRBV12-4 to TRBJ2-3; D not resolved. Trimming took off 6 bases at V and 4 bases at J, with 8 bases between the two ends. CDR3 length equals 12 residues. CDR3 DNA sequence: TGTGCCAGCAGCCCCTACCCAGATACGCAGTATTTT. Protein: CASSPYPDTQYF.

The chain joins TRBV6-2 or TRBV6-3 to TRBJ2-7; 9 nucleotides match TRBD1. The CDR3 loop spans 14 amino acids. Germline lookup yields CDR1 MNHEY and CDR2 SVGEGT. Germline trimming cut 4 bases from V and 3 bases from J; bases unmatched to any gene: 4. CDR3 DNA: TGTGCCAGCAGTTTCCGGGACAGGGTCTACGAGCAGTACTTC. Translated: CASSFRDRVYEQYF.

The genes are TRBV27 and TRBJ2-2; D possibly corresponds to TRBD1 (6 bases). V lost 2 bases to trimming and J lost 4 bases, with 17 bases between them. Germline values: CDR1 MNHEY, CDR2 SMNVEV (reference sequence). The CDR3 loop spans 17 amino acids. The chain's CDR3 is CASSLEIGTWVTGELFF. The CDR3 DNA is TGTGCCAGCAGTTTAGAAATTGGGACATGGGTCACCGGGGAGCTGTTTTTT.

This chain connects TRBV5-1 to TRBJ1-1, with a possible D match to TRBD1 (5 bases). Trimming removed 2 bases from V and 0 bases from J, with 11 bases in between. Germline CDR1 and CDR2: SGHRS and YFSETQ. This CDR3 region has 15 residues. This CDR3 is CASSFTLTVNTEAFF. The CDR3 DNA is TGCGCCAGCAGCTTCACTTTGACAGTGAACACTGAAGCTTTCTTT.

The chain is built from TRBV19 and TRBJ1-5; the match to TRBD1 covers 9 bases. The CDR3 covers 13 residues. Germline CDR1 and CDR2: LNHDA and SQIVND (reference sequence). The V and J ends lost 6 bases and 5 bases, in that order; junction bases with no gene match: 2. The CDR3 DNA is TGTGCCAGTAGCAGACAGGGGGATCAGCCCCAGCATTTT. The encoded protein is CASSRQGDQPQHF.